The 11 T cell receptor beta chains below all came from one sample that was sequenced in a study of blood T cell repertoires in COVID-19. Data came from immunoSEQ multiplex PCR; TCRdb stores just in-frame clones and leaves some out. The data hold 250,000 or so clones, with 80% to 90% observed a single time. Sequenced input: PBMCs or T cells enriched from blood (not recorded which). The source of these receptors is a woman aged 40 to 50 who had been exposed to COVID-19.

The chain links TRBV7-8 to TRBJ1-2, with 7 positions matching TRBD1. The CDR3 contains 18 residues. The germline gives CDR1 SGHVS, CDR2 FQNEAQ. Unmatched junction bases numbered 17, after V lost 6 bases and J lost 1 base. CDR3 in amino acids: CASSTGVVGWGINYGYTF. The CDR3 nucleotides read TGTGCCAGCAGTACAGGGGTTGTTGGCTGGGGAATTAACTATGGCTACACCTTC.

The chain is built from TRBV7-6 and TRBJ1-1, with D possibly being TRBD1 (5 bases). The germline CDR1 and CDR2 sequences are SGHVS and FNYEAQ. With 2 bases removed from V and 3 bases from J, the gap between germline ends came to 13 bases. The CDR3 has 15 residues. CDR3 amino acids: CASSLKTGEDTEAFF. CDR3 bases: TGTGCCAGCAGCTTAAAGACGGGGGAAGACACTGAAGCTTTCTTT.

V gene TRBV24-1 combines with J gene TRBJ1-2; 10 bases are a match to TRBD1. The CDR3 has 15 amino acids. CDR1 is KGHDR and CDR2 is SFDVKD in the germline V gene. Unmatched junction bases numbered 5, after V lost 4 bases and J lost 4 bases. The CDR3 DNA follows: TGTGCCACCAGTGAAGCCGGGACAGGGGCCTATGGCTACACCTTC. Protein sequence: CATSEAGTGAYGYTF.

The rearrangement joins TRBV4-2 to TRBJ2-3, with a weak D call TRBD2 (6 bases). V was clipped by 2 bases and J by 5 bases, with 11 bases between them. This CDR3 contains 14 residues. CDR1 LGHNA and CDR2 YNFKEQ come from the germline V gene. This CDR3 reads CASSQRDGGDTQYF. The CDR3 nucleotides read TGTGCCAGCAGCCAAAGGGACGGGGGAGATACGCAGTATTTT.

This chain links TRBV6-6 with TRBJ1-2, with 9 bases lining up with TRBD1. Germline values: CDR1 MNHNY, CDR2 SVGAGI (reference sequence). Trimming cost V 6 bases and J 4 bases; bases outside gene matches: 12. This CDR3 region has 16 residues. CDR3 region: CASSRTTGGGGYGYTF. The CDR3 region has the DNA TGTGCCAGCAGCCGTACAACAGGGGGCGGTGGCTATGGCTACACCTTC.

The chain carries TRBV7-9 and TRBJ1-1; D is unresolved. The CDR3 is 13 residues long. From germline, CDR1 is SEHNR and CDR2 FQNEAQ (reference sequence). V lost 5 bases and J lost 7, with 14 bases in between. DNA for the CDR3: TGTGCCAGCAGCCCAGGACTAGAGATTGAAGCTTTCTTT. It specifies CASSPGLEIEAFF. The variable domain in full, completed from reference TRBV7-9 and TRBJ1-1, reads DTGVSQNPRHKITKRGQNVTFRCDPISEHNRLYWYRQTLGQGPEFLTYFQNEAQLEKSRLLSDRFSAERPKGSFSTLEIQRTEQGDSAMYLCASSPGLEIEAFFGQGTRLTVV.

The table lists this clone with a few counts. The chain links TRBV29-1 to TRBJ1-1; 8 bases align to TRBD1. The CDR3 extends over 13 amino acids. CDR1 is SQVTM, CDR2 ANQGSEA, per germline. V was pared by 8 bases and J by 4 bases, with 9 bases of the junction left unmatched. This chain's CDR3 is CSSRGQKGTEAFF. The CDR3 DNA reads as TGCAGCTCCAGGGGGCAGAAAGGCACTGAAGCTTTCTTT.

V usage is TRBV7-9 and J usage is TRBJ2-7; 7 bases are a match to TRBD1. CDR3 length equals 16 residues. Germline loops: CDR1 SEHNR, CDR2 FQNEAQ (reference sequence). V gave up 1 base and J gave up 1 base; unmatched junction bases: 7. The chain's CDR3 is CASSLGQGVVSYEQYF. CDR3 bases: TGTGCCAGCAGCTTAGGCCAGGGGGTCGTTTCCTACGAGCAGTACTTC. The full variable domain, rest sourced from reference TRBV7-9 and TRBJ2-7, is DTGVSQNPRHKITKRGQNVTFRCDPISEHNRLYWYRQTLGQGPEFLTYFQNEAQLEKSRLLSDRFSAERPKGSFSTLEIQRTEQGDSAMYLCASSLGQGVVSYEQYFGPGTRLTVT.

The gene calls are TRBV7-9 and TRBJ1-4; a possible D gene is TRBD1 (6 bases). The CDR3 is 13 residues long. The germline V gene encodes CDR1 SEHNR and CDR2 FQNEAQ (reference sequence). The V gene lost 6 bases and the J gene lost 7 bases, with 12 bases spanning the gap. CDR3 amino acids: CASSLWGLEKLFF. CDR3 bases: TGTGCCAGCAGTTTATGGGGGCTTGAAAAACTGTTTTTT.

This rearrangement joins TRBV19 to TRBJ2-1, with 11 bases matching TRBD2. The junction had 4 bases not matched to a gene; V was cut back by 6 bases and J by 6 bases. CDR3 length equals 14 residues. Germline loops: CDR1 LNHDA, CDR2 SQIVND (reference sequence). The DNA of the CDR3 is TGTGCCAGTAGCCCCGGGACTAGCGGCAATGAGCAGTTCTTC. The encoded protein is CASSPGTSGNEQFF.

In nucleotides, the CDR3 is TGTGCCAGCAGCGGCCGACAGGCAACTAATGAAAAACTGTTTTTT. Encoded protein: CASSGRQATNEKLFF. The rearrangement uses TRBV13 and TRBJ1-4, with D perhaps TRBD1 (6 bases). Trimming stripped 5 bases from V and 0 bases from J, with 10 bases between. CDR3 size: 15 residues. Germline V CDR1 and CDR2: PRHDT, FYEKMQ (reference sequence).